The sequence of this T cell receptor (beta chain) was determined in a study of blood T cell repertoires in COVID-19. Some clones are missing from TCRdb's copy, which holds only in-frame ones; the method was immunoSEQ multiplex PCR. The sample holds around 300,000 clones, 80% to 90% seen once. Donors of Cohort 3 who recovered were those that had two negative PCRs, clearance, or symptom resolution. The J segment lost 7 bases and the V segment lost 5 bases, leaving 8 bases of the junction unmatched. Per the germline V gene, CDR1 is MNHEY and CDR2 is SVGAGI. CDR3 length: 15 residues. The receptor was derived from a man aged 25-45 years who had recovered from COVID-19. V and J are TRBV6-5 and TRBJ1-6; 7 bases fit TRBD1. The material sequenced was PBMCs or T cells enriched from blood (not recorded which). The CDR3 coding sequence is TGTGCCAGCAGTCCCATGGGGACAGAGAATTCACCCCTCCACTTT. Residues: CASSPMGTENSPLHF.